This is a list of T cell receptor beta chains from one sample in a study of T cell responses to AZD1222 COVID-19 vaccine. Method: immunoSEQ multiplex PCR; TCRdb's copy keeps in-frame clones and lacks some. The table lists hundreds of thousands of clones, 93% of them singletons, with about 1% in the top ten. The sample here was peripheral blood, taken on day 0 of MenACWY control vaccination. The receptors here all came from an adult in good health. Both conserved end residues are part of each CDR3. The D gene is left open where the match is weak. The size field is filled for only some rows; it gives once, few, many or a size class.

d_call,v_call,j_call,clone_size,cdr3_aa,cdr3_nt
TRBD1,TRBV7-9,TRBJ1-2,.,CASSASGGSLGYTF,TGTGCCAGCAGCGCCTCAGGGGGCAGCCTTGGCTACACCTTC
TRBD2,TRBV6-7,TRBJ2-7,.,CASSRLAGGRGQYF,TGTGCCAGCAGTAGACTAGCGGGGGGGCGGGGGCAGTACTTC
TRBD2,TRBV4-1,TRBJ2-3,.,CASRSGSFSSGGSTDTQYF,TGCGCCAGCAGGTCAGGAAGCTTTTCTAGCGGGGGTAGCACAGATACGCAGTATTTT
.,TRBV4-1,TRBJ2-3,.,CASSPLGKGIKDTQYF,TGCGCCAGCAGCCCCCTTGGTAAGGGAATCAAGGATACGCAGTATTTT
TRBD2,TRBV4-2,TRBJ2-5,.,CASSQEGLGASGGAGARETQYF,TGTGCCAGCAGCCAAGAAGGGTTGGGGGCTAGCGGGGGGGCCGGAGCCCGAGAGACCCAGTACTTC
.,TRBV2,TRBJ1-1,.,CASSLGRRKTEAFF,TGTGCCAGCAGTTTGGGGCGTCGAAAAACTGAAGCTTTCTTT
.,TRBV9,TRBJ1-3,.,CASSVVGHPGGNTIYF,TGTGCCAGCAGCGTAGTGGGACACCCCGGTGGAAACACCATATATTTT
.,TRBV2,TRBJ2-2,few,CASSLASVYTGELFF,TGTGCCAGCAGCCTAGCTAGCGTCTACACCGGGGAGCTGTTTTTT
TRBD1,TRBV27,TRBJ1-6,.,CASSGTGTGSSPLHF,TGTGCCAGCAGTGGCACCGGGACAGGGTCCTCACCCCTCCACTTT
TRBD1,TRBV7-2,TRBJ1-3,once,CASSLGQGAGNTIYF,TGTGCCAGCAGCTTAGGACAGGGCGCTGGAAACACCATATATTTT
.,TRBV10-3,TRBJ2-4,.,CAISDPTGRGSLAKNIQYF,TGTGCCATCAGTGACCCCACCGGACGGGGAAGTCTAGCCAAAAACATTCAGTACTTC
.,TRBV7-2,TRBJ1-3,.,CASRAPASGNTIYF,TGTGCCAGCAGGGCCCCAGCCTCTGGAAACACCATATATTTT
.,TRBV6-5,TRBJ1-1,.,CASSYSSQVRTEAFF,TGTGCCAGCAGTTACTCGTCTCAGGTGAGGACTGAAGCTTTCTTT
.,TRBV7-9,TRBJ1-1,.,CASSLGGMNTEAFF,TGTGCCAGCAGCTTGGGCGGGATGAACACTGAAGCTTTCTTT
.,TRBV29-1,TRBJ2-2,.,CSARDTGELFF,TGCAGCGCCCGGGATACCGGGGAGCTGTTTTTT
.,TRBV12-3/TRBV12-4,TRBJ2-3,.,CASDSTHSGTQYF,TGTGCCAGCGATTCCACCCACAGCGGTACGCAGTATTTT
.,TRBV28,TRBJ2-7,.,CASSYLQGRYEQYF,TGTGCCAGCAGTTACCTACAGGGTAGGTACGAGCAGTACTTC
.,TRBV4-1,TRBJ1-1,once,CASSQVRGGYPEAFF,TGCGCCAGCAGCCAAGTCCGAGGGGGGTACCCTGAAGCTTTCTTT
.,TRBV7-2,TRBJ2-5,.,CASSSPYQETQYF,TGTGCCAGCAGCTCCCCGTACCAAGAGACCCAGTACTTC
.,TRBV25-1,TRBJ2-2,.,CASSERRGADTGELFF,TGTGCCAGCAGTGAGCGGAGGGGGGCGGACACCGGGGAGCTGTTTTTT
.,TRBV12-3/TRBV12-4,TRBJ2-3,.,CASSLVITDTQYF,TGTGCCAGCAGTTTAGTTATTACGGATACGCAGTATTTT
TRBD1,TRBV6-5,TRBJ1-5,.,CASKGQGTSNQPQHF,TGTGCCAGCAAGGGACAGGGGACTAGCAATCAGCCCCAGCATTTT
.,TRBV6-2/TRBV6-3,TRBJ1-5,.,CASSYLRRGGYSNQPQHF,TGTGCCAGCAGTTACTTACGCAGGGGAGGCTATAGCAATCAGCCCCAGCATTTT
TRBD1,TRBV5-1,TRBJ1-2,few,CASSLAGTATNYGYTF,TGCGCCAGCAGCTTGGCAGGGACAGCTACTAACTATGGCTACACCTTC
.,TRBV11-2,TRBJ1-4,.,CASSLTENEKLFF,TGTGCCAGCAGCTTAACGGAGAATGAAAAACTGTTTTTT
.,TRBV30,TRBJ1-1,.,CAWSKGVPGAFF,TGTGCCTGGTCTAAAGGGGTTCCTGGAGCTTTCTTT
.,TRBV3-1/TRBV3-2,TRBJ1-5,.,CASSQDRAQPQHF,TGTGCCAGCAGCCAAGATAGGGCTCAGCCCCAGCATTTT
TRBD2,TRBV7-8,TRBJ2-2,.,CASSLRVQGGPGELFF,TGTGCCAGCAGCTTAAGGGTCCAGGGAGGGCCCGGGGAGCTGTTTTTT
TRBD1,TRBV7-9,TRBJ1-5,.,CASSSGQGSILGRNQPQHF,TGTGCCAGCAGCTCCGGACAGGGGTCGATCCTGGGCCGAAATCAGCCCCAGCATTTT
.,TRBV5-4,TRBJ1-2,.,CASSLGQTSNYGYTF,TGTGCCAGCAGCTTAGGACAGACGTCTAACTATGGCTACACCTTC
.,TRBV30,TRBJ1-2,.,CAWGKANYGYTF,TGTGCCTGGGGCAAAGCTAACTATGGCTACACCTTC
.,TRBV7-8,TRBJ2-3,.,CASSFASRGARRADTQYF,TGTGCCAGCAGCTTCGCGTCCCGGGGGGCGCGACGGGCAGATACGCAGTATTTT
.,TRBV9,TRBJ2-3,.,CASSVENGVADTQYF,TGTGCCAGCAGCGTAGAAAATGGGGTGGCAGATACGCAGTATTTT
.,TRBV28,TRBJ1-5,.,CASSLLSDNQPQHF,TGTGCCAGCAGTTTATTAAGCGACAATCAGCCCCAGCATTTT
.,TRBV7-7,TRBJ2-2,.,CASRQTDVGGELFF,TGTGCTAGCAGACAGACGGACGTAGGGGGGGAGCTGTTTTTT
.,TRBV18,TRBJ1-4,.,CASSSGAANEKLFF,TGTGCCAGCTCCTCAGGGGCGGCTAATGAAAAACTGTTTTTT
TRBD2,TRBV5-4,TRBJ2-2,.,CASSPLRAGGVAGELFF,TGTGCCAGCAGCCCTCTACGGGCGGGGGGCGTGGCCGGGGAGCTGTTTTTT
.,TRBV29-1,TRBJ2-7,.,CSVGTGGPYEQYF,TGCAGCGTTGGAACAGGCGGACCCTACGAGCAGTACTTC